A single sample is the source of the 31 T cell receptor beta chains below, sequenced in a study of blood T cell repertoires in COVID-19. Assay: immunoSEQ multiplex PCR; the TCRdb copy retains only in-frame clones and omits some. The sample includes 150,000 or so clones, 65% to 85% of them seen just once. Material: PBMCs or T cells enriched from blood (not recorded which). The receptors were gathered from a woman between 45 and 60 years old in a cohort exposed to, infected with or recovered from COVID-19 (not recorded which).

V is TRBV6-5 and J is TRBJ2-7; TRBD2 might be the D (6 bases). V was shortened by 2 bases and J by 3 bases, with 11 bases between the two germline ends. The CDR3 totals 14 residues. Germline CDR1 reads MNHEY; CDR2 reads SVGAGI. CDR3 amino acids: CASSYAREYYEQYF. The CDR3 DNA is TGTGCCAGCAGTTACGCACGGGAGTACTACGAGCAGTACTTC.

The rearrangement uses TRBV5-4 and TRBJ2-1, with 9 bases that match TRBD1. Looked up from germline, CDR1 is SGHNT and CDR2 is YYREEE (reference sequence). Trimming cost V 2 bases and J 6 bases; bases outside gene matches: 3. The CDR3 consists of 14 residues. The DNA of the CDR3 is TGTGCCAGCAGCTTACAGGGGGCGATCAATGAGCAGTTCTTC. The encoded protein is CASSLQGAINEQFF.

The V call is TRBV28, the J call TRBJ1-4; 10 nucleotides align to TRBD1. CDR3 length: 15 residues. The V gene end was trimmed by 5 bases and the J gene end by 6 bases; junction bases not matched to a gene: 6. Germline CDR1 is MDHEN and CDR2 is SYDVKM. The CDR3 nucleotides read TGTGCCAGCAGTATAACCGGGACAGGGGATGAAAAACTGTTTTTT. Its protein is CASSITGTGDEKLFF. The whole variable domain, filled in from reference TRBV28 and TRBJ1-4, reads DVKVTQSSRYLVKRTGEKVFLECVQDMDHENMFWYRQDPGLGLRLIYFSYDVKMKEKGDIPEGYSVSREKKERFSLILESASTNQTSMYLCASSITGTGDEKLFFGSGTQLSVL.

The CDR3 nucleotides read TGTGCCAGCAGGGAACCGGGACAGGGGATCCACAATGAGCAGTTCTTC. Translated: CASREPGQGIHNEQFF. The chain joins TRBV6-1 to TRBJ2-1; 10 bases are shared with TRBD1. Trimming removed 6 bases from V and 5 bases from J; junction bases left unmatched: 10. Germline V gene data show CDR1 as MNHNS and CDR2 as SASEGT. The CDR3 extends over 16 amino acids.

This clone was observed a single time. V gene TRBV6-5 combines with J gene TRBJ1-1; 7 bases agree with TRBD1. The ends lost 5 bases at V and 1 base at J; junction bases unmatched: 1. The CDR3 covers 13 residues. Germline V gene lookup returns CDR1 MNHEY and CDR2 SVGAGI. CDR3 bases: TGTGCCAGCAGTCGACAGGGGAACACTGAAGCTTTCTTT. Its translation is CASSRQGNTEAFF.

The CDR3 protein is CASSPITGGSGNTIYF. The CDR3 DNA reads TGTGCCAGCAGTCCTATTACAGGGGGCTCTGGAAACACCATATATTTT. The chain carries TRBV28 and TRBJ1-3, with 8 bases matching TRBD1. Germline V gene data show CDR1 as MDHEN and CDR2 as SYDVKM. CDR3 length: 16 residues. The ends lost 5 bases at V and 0 bases at J; junction bases unmatched: 6.

This clone has only one observation. J is TRBJ2-6 and V is TRBV27; D is unclear. Per the germline V gene, CDR1 is MNHEY and CDR2 is SMNVEV (reference sequence). This CDR3 contains 17 residues. Trimming shortened V by 5 bases and J by 1 base, and 15 bases separated the two germline ends. CDR3 sequence: CASSIFKRGSGANVLTF. The CDR3 DNA follows: TGTGCCAGCAGTATTTTCAAACGAGGTTCTGGGGCCAACGTCCTGACTTTC.

The chain links TRBV7-2 to TRBJ2-7; TRBD1 is a possible D gene (5 bases). The ends were cut back, 2 bases at V and 0 bases at J, with 14 bases in the middle. Germline values: CDR1 SGHTA, CDR2 FQGNSA. This CDR3 region has 16 residues. DNA for the CDR3: TGTGCCAGCAGCTTATGGGGCAGCACTACCTCCTACGAGCAGTACTTC. Protein product: CASSLWGSTTSYEQYF.

The chain recombines TRBV5-1 with TRBJ1-1, with D unclear. Germline V gene data show CDR1 as SGHRS and CDR2 as YFSETQ. V lost 3 bases and J lost 13, with 16 bases in between. This CDR3 has 12 residues. CDR3 protein: CASSSGDPPSFF. For the CDR3, the DNA is TGCGCCAGCAGCTCCGGAGACCCCCCAAGTTTCTTT.

The V call is TRBV5-1, the J call TRBJ1-2; D gene unclear. Trimming removed 4 bases from V and 5 bases from J, with 15 bases in between. The CDR3 totals 14 residues. Germline V CDR1 and CDR2: SGHRS, YFSETQ. The CDR3 sequence is CASSPMAAGYGYTF. The DNA of the CDR3 is TGCGCCAGCAGCCCGATGGCCGCGGGGTATGGCTACACCTTC.

The rearrangement joins TRBV9 to TRBJ2-7, with TRBD1 matching 7 bases. Germline CDR1 and CDR2: SGDLS and YYNGEE. The CDR3 extends over 14 amino acids. The V and J ends lost 4 bases and 0 bases, in that order; junction bases with no gene match: 4. The DNA of the CDR3 is TGTGCCAGCAGCCCCTCAGGGGGCTCCTACGAGCAGTACTTC. Translated, it gives CASSPSGGSYEQYF.

The chain carries TRBV6-5 and TRBJ1-1; tentative D call: TRBD1 (6 bases). The V end was cut by 2 bases, the J end by 0 bases, with 10 bases between. The CDR3 extends over 15 amino acids. From germline, CDR1 is MNHEY and CDR2 SVGAGI. CDR3 sequence (DNA): TGTGCCAGCAGTTACCAGACAGGCCTGAACACTGAAGCTTTCTTT. Amino acids: CASSYQTGLNTEAFF.

The genes are TRBV27 and TRBJ1-1; TRBD1 might be the D (5 bases). The CDR3 runs to 14 residues. CDR1 is MNHEY and CDR2 is SMNVEV in the germline V gene (reference sequence). Deletions cut 6 bases from V and 3 bases from J, with 14 bases between. The CDR3 loop is CASSRQGVHTEAFF. As DNA, the CDR3 is TGTGCCAGCAGCCGCCAGGGCGTCCACACTGAAGCTTTCTTT.

The chain uses TRBV6-5 and TRBJ1-4; D is possibly TRBD1 (5 bases). The CDR3 loop spans 15 amino acids. The V gene lost 0 bases and the J gene lost 6 bases, with 11 bases spanning the gap. Germline CDR1 reads MNHEY; CDR2 reads SVGAGI. CDR3 in amino acids: CASSYSGGTYEKLFF. The CDR3 coding sequence is TGTGCCAGCAGTTACTCGGGGGGAACGTATGAAAAACTGTTTTTT.

J is TRBJ1-1 and V is TRBV9; D is undetermined. This CDR3 contains 13 residues. The germline gives CDR1 SGDLS, CDR2 YYNGEE. The germline V and J ends were trimmed by 7 bases and 1 base, with 11 bases remaining between them. CDR3 DNA sequence: TGTGCCAGCGGAAGTGGCGGGAACACTGAAGCTTTCTTT. This codes for CASGSGGNTEAFF.

The genes are TRBV18 and TRBJ2-2; no clear D. Germline loops: CDR1 KGHSH, CDR2 LQKENI. The CDR3 covers 14 residues. V shed 1 base and J shed 3 bases, with 6 bases lying between them. Here the CDR3 DNA reads TGTGCCAGCTCACCACAGACTGACACCGGGGAGCTGTTTTTT. Translation gives CASSPQTDTGELFF.

The chain has TRBV9 and TRBJ2-2; 9 nucleotides agree with TRBD2. The J segment lost 1 base and the V segment lost 6 bases, leaving 16 bases of the junction unmatched. Germline V gene data show CDR1 as SGDLS and CDR2 as YYNGEE. The CDR3 covers 19 residues. CDR3: CASKRSGVSGGENTGELFF. The CDR3 nucleotides read TGTGCCAGCAAACGAAGCGGGGTTAGCGGGGGCGAGAACACCGGGGAGCTGTTTTTT.

The chain links TRBV15 to TRBJ1-5, with D maybe TRBD1 (5 bases). The ends were cut back, 3 bases at V and 0 bases at J, with 12 bases in the middle. The CDR3 is 16 residues long. CDR1 and CDR2 from the germline V gene are LNHNV and YYDKDF (reference sequence). The CDR3 region has the DNA TGTGCCACCAGCAGTGAGACAGTGTATAGCAATCAGCCCCAGCATTTT. Translating it yields CATSSETVYSNQPQHF.

This chain joins TRBV6-6 and TRBJ2-5; 10 bases fit TRBD2. The CDR3 sequence is 14 residues long. V lost 3 bases and J lost 5; bases outside the gene matches: 3. Germline CDR1 and CDR2: MNHNY and SVGAGI (reference sequence). CDR3 loop: CASSYGLAVETQYF. CDR3 DNA sequence: TGTGCCAGCAGTTATGGACTAGCGGTGGAGACCCAGTACTTC.

The rearrangement links TRBV6-5 to TRBJ1-1; the match to TRBD1 covers 10 bases. The CDR3 is 14 amino acids. Germline CDR1 reads MNHEY; CDR2 reads SVGAGI. The junction had 1 base not matched to a gene; V was cut back by 0 bases and J by 6 bases. As DNA, the CDR3 is TGTGCCAGCAGTTACTCGGGACAGGGGTCTGAAGCTTTCTTT. Translated: CASSYSGQGSEAFF.

This clone was seen only a few times. The CDR3 loop is CASSYSGEVLKGYTF. CDR3 sequence (DNA): TGTGCCAGCAGTTACTCCGGGGAGGTACTAAAAGGCTACACCTTC. This chain connects TRBV6-5 to TRBJ1-2; no definite D call. Germline V lookup: CDR1 MNHEY, CDR2 SVGAGI. The ends were cut back, 0 bases at V and 8 bases at J, with 16 bases in the middle. This CDR3 spans 15 amino acids.

V gene TRBV5-1 combines with J gene TRBJ1-1; 10 positions agree with TRBD1. The CDR3 loop spans 14 amino acids. Looked up from germline, CDR1 is SGHRS and CDR2 is YFSETQ. J lost 4 bases, V lost 4 bases, and 4 bases had no gene match. In DNA, the CDR3 is TGCGCCAGCAGCGACAGGGGGCAGGGCACTGAAGCTTTCTTT. Its protein product is CASSDRGQGTEAFF.

This clone was seen a single time. This chain links TRBV5-4 with TRBJ2-5; weak D call: TRBD1 (6 bases). This CDR3 region has 14 residues. Germline-derived CDR1 and CDR2 are SGHNT and YYREEE (reference sequence). Trimming cost V 4 bases and J 2 bases, with 12 bases left between them. The CDR3 sequence: CASSLPQGQETQYF. CDR3 DNA: TGTGCCAGCAGCCTACCTCAGGGGCAAGAGACCCAGTACTTC.

Here the CDR3 DNA reads TGTGCCAGTAGTATGTTTAACAGGGCGAACACCGGGGAGCTGTTTTTT. Residues: CASSMFNRANTGELFF. The chain has TRBV19 and TRBJ2-2, with D perhaps matching TRBD1 (6 bases). The germline gives CDR1 LNHDA, CDR2 SQIVND (reference sequence). The CDR3 spans 16 residues. Trimming cost V 3 bases and J 0 bases, with 11 bases left between them.

The CDR3 here is CASSLLGQNTGELFF. CDR3 bases: TGTGCCAGCAGCTTACTGGGACAGAACACCGGGGAGCTGTTTTTT. This chain uses TRBV7-2 with TRBJ2-2, with D possibly being TRBD1 (6 bases). Per the germline V gene, CDR1 is SGHTA and CDR2 is FQGNSA. Trimming removed 2 bases at V and 1 base at J, with 8 bases between. The CDR3 length is 15 residues.

V gene TRBV3-1 (or the pseudogene TRBV3-2) combines with J gene TRBJ1-6; D ambiguous. The length of the CDR3 is 16 residues. Trimming took off 0 bases at V and 10 bases at J, with 16 bases between the two ends. CDR1 LGHDT and CDR2 YNNKEL come from the germline V gene (reference sequence). The DNA of the CDR3 is TGTGCCAGCAGCCAAGATTATGGCGGTTTTGGCTCACCCCTCCACTTT. Translation: CASSQDYGGFGSPLHF.

This clone was seen a handful of times. The chain links TRBV19 to TRBJ2-1, with D perhaps matching TRBD2 (6 bases). The CDR3 is 17 residues long. CDR1 is LNHDA, CDR2 SQIVND, per germline (reference sequence). The V gene lost 8 bases and the J gene lost 4 bases, with 24 bases spanning the gap. The chain's CDR3 is CASATSLASERYNEQFF. Here the CDR3 DNA reads TGTGCCAGTGCCACAAGCCTCGCTAGCGAGAGATACAATGAGCAGTTCTTC.

The chain links TRBV20-1 to TRBJ1-2; D perhaps matches TRBD1 (6 bases). This CDR3 comprises 11 residues. Trimming took 6 bases from V and 6 from J, leaving 11 bases between them. Germline lookup yields CDR1 DFQATT and CDR2 SNEGSKA (reference sequence). CDR3 region: CSARTVHGYTF. The CDR3 region has the DNA TGCAGTGCCCGGACAGTTCATGGCTACACCTTC.

This clone was seen just once. The chain employs TRBV2 and TRBJ2-5, with TRBD1 matching over 9 bases. V was clipped by 6 bases and J by 4 bases; unmatched bases: 15. There are 17 residues in the CDR3. Germline assignment: CDR1 SNHLY and CDR2 FYNNEI. The CDR3 reads CASSAPPGQGYSETQYF. For the CDR3, the DNA is TGTGCCAGCAGCGCCCCCCCGGGACAGGGATATTCAGAGACCCAGTACTTC.

The CDR3 nucleotides read TGTGCCAGCAGCCGAACCAAAACAGGGGACGGAAACACCATATATTTT. It translates to CASSRTKTGDGNTIYF. This chain uses TRBV11-1 with TRBJ1-3, with 7 bases aligning to TRBD1. The CDR3 runs 16 residues. Germline V CDR1 and CDR2: SGHAT, FQDESV (reference sequence). V was pared by 5 bases and J by 4 bases, with 11 bases of the junction left unmatched.

DNA of the CDR3: TGTGCCAGCAAGAGTAACACCGGGGAGCTGTTTTTT. This codes for CASKSNTGELFF. This chain joins TRBV27 and TRBJ2-2, with D hard to call. Germline assignment: CDR1 MNHEY and CDR2 SMNVEV (reference sequence). The CDR3 spans 12 residues. V lost 7 bases and J 2 bases, leaving 5 bases between the germline ends.